The TCR beta chain under discussion was sequenced for a study of cytomegalovirus exposure and HLA in healthy donors. Study-wide findings and caveats: The listing of 150 to 200 TCR beta chains classed them as cytomegalovirus-associated.

Use of 60 Vbeta and 13 Jbeta primers characterized the PCR. Sequencing was performed with immunoSEQ multiplex PCR; in TCRdb, only in-frame clones are kept and a portion is missing. The sample shows about 120,000 clones, approximately 79% of them seen only once. The CDR3 has 19 amino acids. This clone was seen only once. The antigen remains unidentified. The TCR comes from a man aged 25-45 years in good health and CMV-seronegative. The sample consisted of PBMCs. J is TRBJ1-6 and V is TRBV1; the table's D call, TRBD1, was not checked against the DNA. TRBV1 is deemed a pseudogene. Written as DNA, the CDR3 is TGCACCAGCAGCCTAGAGGACAGGGACGGGAGCTCCTATAATTCACCCCTCCACTTT. Translation: CTSSLEDRDGSSYNSPLHF.